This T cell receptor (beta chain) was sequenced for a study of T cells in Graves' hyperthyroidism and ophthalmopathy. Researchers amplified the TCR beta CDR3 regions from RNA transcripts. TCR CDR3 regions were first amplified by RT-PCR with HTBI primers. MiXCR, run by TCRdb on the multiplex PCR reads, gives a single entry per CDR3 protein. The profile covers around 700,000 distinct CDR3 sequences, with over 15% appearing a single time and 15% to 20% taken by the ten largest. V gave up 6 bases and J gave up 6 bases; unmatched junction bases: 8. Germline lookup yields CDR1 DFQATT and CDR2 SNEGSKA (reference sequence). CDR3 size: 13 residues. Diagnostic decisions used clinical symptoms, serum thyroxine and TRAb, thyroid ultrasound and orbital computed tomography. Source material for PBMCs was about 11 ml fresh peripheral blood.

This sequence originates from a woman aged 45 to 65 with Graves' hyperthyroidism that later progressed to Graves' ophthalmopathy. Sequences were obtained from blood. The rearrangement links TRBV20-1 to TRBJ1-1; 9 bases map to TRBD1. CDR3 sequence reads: CSAWDRDRAEAFF. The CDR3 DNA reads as TGCAGTGCATGGGACAGGGATCGGGCTGAAGCTTTCTTT.